These T cell receptor beta chains were read from a single sample in a study of CD8+ T cells in alopecia areata. Generated by immunoSEQ multiplex PCR, the TCRdb table keeps only in-frame clones and is missing some. The repertoire holds about 140,000 clones, roughly 50% seen once, with under 5.5% in the top ten. The sequencing sample was made of CD4+ T cells sorted from blood. The source of these receptors is a human donor in good health. CDR3s include the opening cysteine and the closing phenylalanine or tryptophan. A D gene is named only where the DNA matches it firmly. Where a row states a size, it is once, few, many or the class of an expanded clone; other rows omit it.

clone size	J gene	CDR3 length	D gene	V gene	CDR3 protein
few	TRBJ1-5	15	-	TRBV6-1	CASGPRSSSNQPQHF
-	TRBJ2-5	13	-	TRBV7-9	CASSRGRGETQYF
few	TRBJ1-5	16	-	TRBV19	CASSTHRIWGNQPQHF
-	TRBJ2-2	16	TRBD1	TRBV6-6	CASNPGQAPNTGELFF
few	TRBJ1-5	14	-	TRBV27	CASSLGASNQPQHF
-	TRBJ2-3	15	-	TRBV29-1	CSVATGTMTPDTQYF
-	TRBJ2-5	15	-	TRBV25-1	CASSEDSGFQETQYF
-	TRBJ2-3	13	-	TRBV18	CASSEGSGNAQYF
-	TRBJ1-5	15	-	TRBV7-9	CASSHDTYSNQPQHF
-	TRBJ2-2	17	-	TRBV9	CASSATTPDFYTGELFF
-	TRBJ1-3	11	-	TRBV6-5	CASMDRDTIYF
-	TRBJ2-6	14	-	TRBV28	CASSSRAGANVLTF
few	TRBJ2-1	13	-	TRBV28	CASSLAGPNEQFF
few	TRBJ2-7	11	-	TRBV4-1	CASSSVSEQYF
-	TRBJ1-2	13	-	TRBV5-6	CASYGQINYGYTF
few	TRBJ2-7	13	TRBD1	TRBV30	CAWSPTGVGGQYF
once	TRBJ1-1	14	-	TRBV27	CASSFGGPNTEAFF
-	TRBJ1-2	14	TRBD1	TRBV6-5	CASSLDRGGYGYTF
-	TRBJ2-3	11	-	TRBV27	CASTDVDTQYF
-	TRBJ2-7	14	TRBD2	TRBV5-4	CASSLAGGLYEQYF
-	TRBJ2-6	15	-	TRBV30	CAWSYGRSGANVLTF
-	TRBJ1-1	12	-	TRBV4-1	CASSQQADEAFF
-	TRBJ2-5	15	-	TRBV6-5	CASSYSNSRPQTQYF
-	TRBJ2-2	15	TRBD2	TRBV5-4	CASSPGLAGVGELFF
-	TRBJ1-3	11	-	TRBV19	CAGSLGNTIYF
few	TRBJ2-7	13	-	TRBV7-2	CASSLAGSHEQYF
once	TRBJ2-5	11	-	TRBV29-1	CSVASQETQYF
-	TRBJ2-1	14	TRBD2	TRBV5-4	CASSSEREGNEQFF
few	TRBJ1-1	15	-	TRBV28	CASVGRLTGNTEAFF
-	TRBJ2-6	15	-	TRBV5-1	CASSLVGLGANVLTF
-	TRBJ2-3	13	-	TRBV7-2	CASSREVTDTQYF
-	TRBJ2-3	15	-	TRBV6-5	CASSYAAASTDTQYF
-	TRBJ2-3	16	TRBD1	TRBV6-6	CASSSWGTGSTDTQYF
few	TRBJ1-1	16	TRBD1	TRBV30	CAFGAGTVRMNTEAFF
-	TRBJ1-5	13	TRBD1	TRBV19	CASSIRGNQPQHF